This T cell receptor beta chain was sequenced during a study of blood T cell repertoires in COVID-19 (dated by TCRdb to the early 2020s). Study-wide context: The collaborator samples originated in the United States, Italy and Spain and spanned the acute and convalescent phases of COVID-19. The prospective study material was composed of cDNA or gDNA derived from T cells, B-cell-depleted T cells, or PBMCs. The dataset comprised deeply sampled blood TCRbeta repertoires from subjects exposed to, actively infected with, or recovered from COVID-19. The repertoires were made available in a free public database intended to serve as a resource for research on the immune response to SARS-CoV-2. Samples came from the ongoing ImmuneRACE study (first 160 participants) plus 1,254 subjects from 6 global collaborators. Nearly every sample came with metadata listing a de-identified subject ID, COVID-19 status, age in years and sex. Where available, HLA class I and class II types were taken from metadata supplied by the sample provider and were not determined by assay-based typing. Study-level results and caveats: Clinical and demographic metadata were provided uncurated, with the amount varying by source and participant.

The germline V gene provides CDR1 LGHNA and CDR2 YNFKEQ. From the cysteine up to the phenylalanine, the CDR3 has a length of 15 residues. This entry keeps only the CDR3 DNA: 45 bases, framed from base 1. Trimming removed 4 bases from V and 9 bases from J, leaving 20 bases between the germline ends. TCRbeta CDR3 regions were amplified from genomic DNA using the immunoSEQ Assay, a bias-controlled multiplex PCR. For the original study's pipeline: The number of nucleated cells in each sample was estimated by amplification of reference gene primers within the assay. To quantify the absolute abundance of each unique TCRbeta CDR3 rearrangement, sequence reads were collapsed and filtered. For each sample, productive Simpson clonality was calculated as the square root of Simpson's diversity index across productive rearrangements. The clones in this table, taken by TCRdb from immuneACCESS, are in-frame only. Not every clone is retained; where verified, under half of the shortfall comes from an unresolved V gene, and the cause of the rest is unknown. V, J and clone size were drawn from that table, and D and trimming were deduced from the DNA. The table for this sample lists 200,000 to 250,000 clones; approximately 80% of them were counted only once. The ten largest make up around a sixth of the sample.

Collaborating institutions collected whole blood in K2EDTA tubes following their own protocols. For TCRbeta analysis, collaborators shipped samples as frozen whole blood, isolated PBMCs, or DNA extracted from either of those sample types. This clone has just a few counts. The antigen this receptor binds is unknown. There are no base qualities to consult, and no much larger clone falls within one base. The chain uses TRBV4-2 and TRBJ2-3; the D gene identity is not certain. The sequenced sample consisted of peripheral blood. This clonotype was sampled from a woman over 75 with active or convalescent COVID-19. The sequence in DNA is TGTGCCAGCAGCCTAGACTCCGCCGACAAGATAACGCAGTATTTT. Translated, it gives CASSLDSADKITQYF.